This T cell receptor beta chain came from a study of blood T cells in healthy people across ages. A second PCR, run for roughly 7 to 11 cycles, used a sample-barcoded 5' primer plus a J-beta primer mix. TCRdb redid the calling of the 5' RACE reads with MiXCR, one entry per CDR3 protein. The data contain 600,000 or so distinct CDR3 sequences, roughly 43% of them singletons. Per the germline V gene, CDR1 is SGHRS and CDR2 is YFSETQ. This CDR3 has 13 residues. V was clipped by 7 bases and J by 11 bases, with 21 bases between them. Extraction of total RNA produced a minimum of 5 micrograms from each sample.

This TCR derives from an elderly man in good health. V and J are TRBV5-1 and TRBJ2-5, with D possibly matching TRBD1 (6 bases). Sequenced: blood. The CDR3 spells CASFRGASHEQYF. CDR3 sequence (DNA): TGCGCCAGCTTCAGGGGTGCTAGCCATGAGCAGTACTTC.